Below are 3 T cell receptor beta chains sequenced from a single sample in a study of monozygotic twins with inflammatory bowel disease. TCRdb reprocessed the 5' RACE reads and reports one entry per CDR3 protein, with no DNA. The sample data list 350,000 to 500,000 distinct CDR3 sequences. Sequenced input: blood. The receptors were gathered from a human donor with ulcerative colitis or Crohn's disease, or a healthy co-twin of an affected twin (not recorded which).

The J gene is TRBJ1-6, the V gene TRBV7-2; TCRdb's D gene call, TRBD1, goes unchecked for lack of DNA. Per the germline V gene, CDR1 is SGHTA and CDR2 is FQGNSA. This CDR3 is built from 14 residues. The CDR3 protein is CASSGGDSNSPLHF.

This CDR3 is CASSYGASGGGETQYF. The chain recombines TRBV6-5 with TRBJ2-5; TCRdb's assignment of TRBD2 cannot be checked, as there is no DNA. Germline V gene lookup returns CDR1 MNHEY and CDR2 SVGAGI. The CDR3 spans 16 residues.

The gene calls are TRBV12-3 or TRBV12-4 and TRBJ2-4; checking the TCRdb D call of TRBD2 is not possible without DNA. This CDR3 spans 14 amino acids. The CDR3 protein is CASSLSTGRNIQYF.